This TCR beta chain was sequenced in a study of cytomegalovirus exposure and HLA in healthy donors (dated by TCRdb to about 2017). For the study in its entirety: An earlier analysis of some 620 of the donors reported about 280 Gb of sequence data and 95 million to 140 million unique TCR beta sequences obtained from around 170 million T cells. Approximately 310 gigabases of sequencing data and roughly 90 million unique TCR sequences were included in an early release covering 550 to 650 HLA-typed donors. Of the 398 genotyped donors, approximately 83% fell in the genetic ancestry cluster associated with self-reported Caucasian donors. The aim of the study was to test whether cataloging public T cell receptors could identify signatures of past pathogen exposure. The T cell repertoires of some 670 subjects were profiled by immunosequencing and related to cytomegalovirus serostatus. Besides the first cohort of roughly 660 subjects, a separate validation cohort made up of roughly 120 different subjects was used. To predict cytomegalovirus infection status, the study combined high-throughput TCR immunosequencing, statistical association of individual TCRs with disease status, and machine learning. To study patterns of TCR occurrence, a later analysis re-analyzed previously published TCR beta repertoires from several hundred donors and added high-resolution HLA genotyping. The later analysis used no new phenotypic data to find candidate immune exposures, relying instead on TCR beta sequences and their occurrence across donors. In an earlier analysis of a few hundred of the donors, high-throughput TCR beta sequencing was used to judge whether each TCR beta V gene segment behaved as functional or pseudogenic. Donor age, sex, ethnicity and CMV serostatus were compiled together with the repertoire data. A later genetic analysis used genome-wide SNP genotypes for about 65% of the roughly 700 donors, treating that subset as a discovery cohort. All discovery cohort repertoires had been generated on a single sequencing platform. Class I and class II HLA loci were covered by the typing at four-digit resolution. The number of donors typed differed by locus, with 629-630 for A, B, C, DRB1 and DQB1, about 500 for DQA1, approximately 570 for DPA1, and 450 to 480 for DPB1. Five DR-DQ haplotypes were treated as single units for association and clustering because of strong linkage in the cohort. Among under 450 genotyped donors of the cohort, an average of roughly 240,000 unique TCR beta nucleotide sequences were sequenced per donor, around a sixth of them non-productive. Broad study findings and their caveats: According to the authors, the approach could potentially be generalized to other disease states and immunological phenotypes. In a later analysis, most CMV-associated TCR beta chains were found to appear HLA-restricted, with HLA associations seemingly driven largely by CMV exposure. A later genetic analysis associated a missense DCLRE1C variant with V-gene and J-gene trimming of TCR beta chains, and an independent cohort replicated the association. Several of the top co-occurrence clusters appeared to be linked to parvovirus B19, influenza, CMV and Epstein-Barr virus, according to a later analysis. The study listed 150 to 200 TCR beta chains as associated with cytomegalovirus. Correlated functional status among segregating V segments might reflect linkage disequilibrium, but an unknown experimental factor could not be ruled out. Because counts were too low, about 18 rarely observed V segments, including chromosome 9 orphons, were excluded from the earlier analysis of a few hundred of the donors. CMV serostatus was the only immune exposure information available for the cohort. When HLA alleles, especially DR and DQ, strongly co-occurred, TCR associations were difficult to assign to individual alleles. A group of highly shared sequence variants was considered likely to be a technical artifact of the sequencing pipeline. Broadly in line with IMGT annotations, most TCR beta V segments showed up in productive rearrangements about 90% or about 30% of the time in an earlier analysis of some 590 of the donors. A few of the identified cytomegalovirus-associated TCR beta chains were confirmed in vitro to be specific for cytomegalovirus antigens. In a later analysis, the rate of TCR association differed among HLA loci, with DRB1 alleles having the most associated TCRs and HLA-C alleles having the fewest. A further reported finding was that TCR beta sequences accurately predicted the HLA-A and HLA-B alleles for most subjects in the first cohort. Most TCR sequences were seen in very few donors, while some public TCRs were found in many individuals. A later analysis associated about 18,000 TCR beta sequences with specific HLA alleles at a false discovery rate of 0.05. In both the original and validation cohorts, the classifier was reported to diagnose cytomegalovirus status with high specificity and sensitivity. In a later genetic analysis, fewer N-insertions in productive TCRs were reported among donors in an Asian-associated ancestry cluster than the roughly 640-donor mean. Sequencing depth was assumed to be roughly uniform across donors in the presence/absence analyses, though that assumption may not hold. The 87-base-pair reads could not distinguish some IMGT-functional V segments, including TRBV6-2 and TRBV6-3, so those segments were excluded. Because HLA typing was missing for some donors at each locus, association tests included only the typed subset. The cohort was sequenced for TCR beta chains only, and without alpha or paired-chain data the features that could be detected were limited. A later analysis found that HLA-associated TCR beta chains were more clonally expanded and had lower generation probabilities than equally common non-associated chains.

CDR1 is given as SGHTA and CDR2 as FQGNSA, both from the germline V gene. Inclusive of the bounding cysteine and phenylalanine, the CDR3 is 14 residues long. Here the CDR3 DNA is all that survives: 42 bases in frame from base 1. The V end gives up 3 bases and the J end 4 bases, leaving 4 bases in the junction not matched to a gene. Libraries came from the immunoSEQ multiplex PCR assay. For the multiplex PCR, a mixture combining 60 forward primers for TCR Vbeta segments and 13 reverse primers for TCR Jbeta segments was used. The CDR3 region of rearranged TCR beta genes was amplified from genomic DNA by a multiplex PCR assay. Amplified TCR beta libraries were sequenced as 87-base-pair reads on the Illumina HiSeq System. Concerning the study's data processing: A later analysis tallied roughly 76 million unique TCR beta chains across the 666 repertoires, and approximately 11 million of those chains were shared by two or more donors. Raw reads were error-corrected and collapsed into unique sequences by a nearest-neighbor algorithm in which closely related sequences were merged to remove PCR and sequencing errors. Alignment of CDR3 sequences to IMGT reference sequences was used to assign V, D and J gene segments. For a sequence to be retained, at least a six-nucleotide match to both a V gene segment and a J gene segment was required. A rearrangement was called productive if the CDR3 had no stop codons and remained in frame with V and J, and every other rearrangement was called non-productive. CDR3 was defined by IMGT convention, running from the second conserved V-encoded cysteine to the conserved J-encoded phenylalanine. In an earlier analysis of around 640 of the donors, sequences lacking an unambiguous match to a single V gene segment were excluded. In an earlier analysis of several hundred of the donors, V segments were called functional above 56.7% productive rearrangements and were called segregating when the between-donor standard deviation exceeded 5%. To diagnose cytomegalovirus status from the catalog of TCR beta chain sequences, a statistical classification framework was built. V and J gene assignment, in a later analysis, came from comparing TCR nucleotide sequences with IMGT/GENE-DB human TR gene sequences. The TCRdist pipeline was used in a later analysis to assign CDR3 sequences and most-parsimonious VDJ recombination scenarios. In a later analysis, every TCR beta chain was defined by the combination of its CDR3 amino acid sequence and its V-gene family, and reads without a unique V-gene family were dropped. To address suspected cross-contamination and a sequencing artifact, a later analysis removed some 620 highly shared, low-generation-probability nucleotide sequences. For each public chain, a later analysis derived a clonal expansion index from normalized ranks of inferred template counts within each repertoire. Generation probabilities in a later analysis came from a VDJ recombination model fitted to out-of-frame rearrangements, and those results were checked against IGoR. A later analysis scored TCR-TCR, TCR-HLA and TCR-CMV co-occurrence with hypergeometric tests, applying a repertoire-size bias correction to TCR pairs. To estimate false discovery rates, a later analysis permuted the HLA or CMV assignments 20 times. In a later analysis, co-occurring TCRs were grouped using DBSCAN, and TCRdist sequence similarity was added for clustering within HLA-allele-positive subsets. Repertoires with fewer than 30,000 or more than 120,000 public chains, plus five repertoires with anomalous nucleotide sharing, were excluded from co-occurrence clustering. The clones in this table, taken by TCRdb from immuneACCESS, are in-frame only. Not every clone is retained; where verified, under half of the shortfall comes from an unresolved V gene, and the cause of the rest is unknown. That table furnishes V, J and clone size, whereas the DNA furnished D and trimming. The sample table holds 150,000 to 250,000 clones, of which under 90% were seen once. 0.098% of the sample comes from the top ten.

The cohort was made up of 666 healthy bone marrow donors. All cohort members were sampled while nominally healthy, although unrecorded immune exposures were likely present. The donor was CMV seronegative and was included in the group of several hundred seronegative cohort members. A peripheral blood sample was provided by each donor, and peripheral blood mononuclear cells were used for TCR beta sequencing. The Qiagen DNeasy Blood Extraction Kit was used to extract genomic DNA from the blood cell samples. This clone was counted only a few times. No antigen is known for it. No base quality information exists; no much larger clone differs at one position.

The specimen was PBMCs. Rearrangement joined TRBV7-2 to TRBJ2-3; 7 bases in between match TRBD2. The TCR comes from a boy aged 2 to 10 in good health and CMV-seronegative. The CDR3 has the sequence CASSFRLAPDTQYF. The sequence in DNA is TGTGCCAGCAGCTTCCGACTAGCCCCAGATACGCAGTATTTT.